These 24 T cell receptor beta chains share one sample of origin, sequenced in a study of blood T cell repertoires in COVID-19. Libraries were prepared by immunoSEQ multiplex PCR; TCRdb keeps only in-frame clonotypes and omits some of them. The repertoire holds around 300,000 clones, with 89% as singletons. The material sequenced was PBMCs or T cells enriched from blood (not recorded which). The receptors stem from a woman in her thirties who had recovered from COVID-19.

This clone was counted once. This same CDR3 is encoded by further DNA sequences in the sample. The V and J genes are TRBV27 and TRBJ1-1; D ambiguous. This CDR3 region has 13 residues. Germline CDR1 MNHEY, CDR2 SMNVEV (reference sequence). V was pared by 2 bases and J by 2 bases, with 6 bases between. In DNA, the CDR3 is TGTGCCAGCAGTTTAGGGCTTAACACTGAAGCTTTCTTT. Translating it yields CASSLGLNTEAFF.

The chain employs TRBV28 and TRBJ2-2, with 11 bases matching TRBD1. The germline V gene encodes CDR1 MDHEN and CDR2 SYDVKM. The CDR3 is made up of 16 amino acids. This CDR3 reads CATGTGGEANTGELFF. CDR3 DNA: TGTGCAACCGGGACAGGGGGGGAAGCGAACACCGGGGAGCTGTTTTTT.

The CDR3: CASSHGTGLYNEQFF. CDR3 in DNA: TGTGCCAGCAGTCACGGGACAGGGCTATACAATGAGCAGTTCTTC. The chain has TRBV28 and TRBJ2-1; 9 bases are a match to TRBD1. Unmatched junction bases numbered 6, after V lost 5 bases and J lost 4 bases. The CDR3 loop spans 15 amino acids. Germline CDR1 is MDHEN and CDR2 is SYDVKM.

The CDR3 bases are TGTGCCAGCAGCACCGGGACAGGGGTTAGAGATACGCAGTATTTT. Translating gives CASSTGTGVRDTQYF. The chain recombines TRBV28 with TRBJ2-3; 10 bases align to TRBD1. Trimming cost V 6 bases and J 5 bases; bases outside gene matches: 8. The CDR3 is 15 residues long. From germline, CDR1 is MDHEN and CDR2 SYDVKM.

This clone came up a few times. The V and J genes are TRBV6-6 and TRBJ2-3; tentatively, D is TRBD2 (6 bases). CDR1 and CDR2 from the germline V gene are MNHNY and SVGAGI (reference sequence). The ends were cut back, 5 bases at V and 2 bases at J, with 11 bases in the middle. The CDR3 sequence is 14 residues long. DNA for the CDR3: TGTGCCAGCAGTCGACTAGGATACACAGATACGCAGTATTTT. This encodes CASSRLGYTDTQYF.

This chain joins TRBV6-2 or TRBV6-3 and TRBJ2-2, with a tentative D call TRBD2 (5 bases). Between the trimmed V and J ends, which lost 5 bases and 4 bases, there was a span of 14 bases. CDR1 is MNHEY, CDR2 SVGEGT, per germline. The CDR3 loop spans 15 amino acids. CDR3 DNA: TGTGCCAGCAGTCGTCCCGACGAGGGCACCGGGGAGCTGTTTTTT. Encoded protein: CASSRPDEGTGELFF.

The genes are TRBV10-3 and TRBJ1-5; maybe TRBD1 (6 bases). Looked up from germline, CDR1 is ENHRY and CDR2 is SYGVKD. V shed 7 bases and J shed 5 bases, with 18 bases lying between them. The CDR3 consists of 15 residues. DNA of the CDR3: TGTGCCATCAACCACAGGGTCGGAGTAGATCAGCCCCAGCATTTT. Protein: CAINHRVGVDQPQHF.

This chain joins TRBV18 and TRBJ1-1; 7 bases are shared with TRBD1. Trimming at V came to 1 base and at J to 3 bases, leaving 5 bases not matched to a gene. CDR3 length equals 15 residues. Germline values: CDR1 KGHSH, CDR2 LQKENI. The CDR3 DNA reads TGTGCCAGCTCACCACTGCTAACAGGGGACACTGAAGCTTTCTTT. Translated: CASSPLLTGDTEAFF. Full variable domain (rest looked up from reference TRBV18 and TRBJ1-1): NAGVMQNPRHLVRRRGQEARLRCSPMKGHSHVYWYRQLPEEGLKFMVYLQKENIIDESGMPKERFSAEFPKEGPSILRIQQVVRGDSAAYFCASSPLLTGDTEAFFGQGTRLTVV.

The rearrangement links TRBV19 to TRBJ2-7; 12 nucleotides align to TRBD2. Trimming cost V 2 bases and J 2 bases; bases outside gene matches: 4. Germline V gene lookup returns CDR1 LNHDA and CDR2 SQIVND (reference sequence). The CDR3 has 16 residues. The CDR3 nucleotides are TGTGCCAGTAGTATACGGACTAGCGGGGTCCCCTACGAGCAGTACTTC. Protein sequence: CASSIRTSGVPYEQYF.

The chain has TRBV5-1 and TRBJ1-4; 9 bases agree with TRBD1. V shed 4 bases and J 8 bases; nucleotides not matched to a gene: 3. The CDR3 consists of 13 residues. CDR1 and CDR2 from the germline V gene are SGHRS and YFSETQ. The CDR3 region is CASSLGQGEKLFF. The CDR3 DNA follows: TGCGCCAGCAGCCTGGGACAGGGCGAAAAACTGTTTTTT. The full variable domain, rest sourced from reference TRBV5-1 and TRBJ1-4, is KAGVTQTPRYLIKTRGQQVTLSCSPISGHRSVSWYQQTPGQGLQFLFEYFSETQRNKGNFPGRFSGRQFSNSRSEMNVSTLELGDSALYLCASSLGQGEKLFFGSGTQLSVL.

The gene calls are TRBV7-6 and TRBJ2-5, with TRBD2 identical over 10 bases. Germline CDR1 is SGHVS and CDR2 is FNYEAQ. This CDR3 is built from 17 residues. J lost 1 base, V lost 1 base, and 6 bases had no gene match. In nucleotides, the CDR3 is TGTGCCAGCAGCTTAGGATCTCTAGCGGGAGCCCAAGAGACCCAGTACTTC. It translates to CASSLGSLAGAQETQYF.

The chain recombines TRBV30 with TRBJ2-1; maybe TRBD2 (5 bases). Between the trimmed V and J ends, which lost 0 bases and 0 bases, there was a span of 12 bases. Germline V lookup: CDR1 GTSNPN, CDR2 SVGIG (reference sequence). The CDR3 runs to 16 residues. In DNA form, the CDR3 reads TGTGCCTGGAGTGTACTGGGGAGCGGCTCCTACAATGAGCAGTTCTTC. This gives the protein CAWSVLGSGSYNEQFF. Complete variable domain (other parts from reference TRBV30 and TRBJ2-1): SQTIHQWPATLVQPVGSPLSLECTVEGTSNPNLYWYRQAAGRGLQLLFYSVGIGQISSEVPQNLSASRPQDRQFILSSKKLLLSDSGFYLCAWSVLGSGSYNEQFFGPGTRLTVL.

The chain employs TRBV2 and TRBJ1-4, with 9 bases lining up with TRBD1. The CDR3 has 17 amino acids. V was pared by 6 bases and J by 0 bases, with 8 bases of the junction left unmatched. Germline assignment: CDR1 SNHLY and CDR2 FYNNEI. This CDR3 reads CASRSTGGGPTNEKLFF. CDR3 DNA: TGTGCCAGCAGGTCCACAGGGGGCGGTCCAACTAATGAAAAACTGTTTTTT.

This clone was counted a single time. J is TRBJ2-1 and V is TRBV5-4; possible D gene TRBD2, 5 bases. Germline CDR1 is SGHNT and CDR2 is YYREEE (reference sequence). V dropped 0 bases and J dropped 8 bases, with 12 bases sitting between them. This CDR3 spans 14 amino acids. DNA for the CDR3: TGTGCCAGCAGCTTGGGGGTAGAGGGCGATGAGCAGTTCTTC. Protein product: CASSLGVEGDEQFF.

V and J are TRBV5-1 and TRBJ1-2; the match to TRBD1 covers 7 bases. Per germline, CDR1 SGHRS and CDR2 YFSETQ. The junction had 6 bases not matched to a gene; V was cut back by 3 bases and J by 4 bases. The CDR3 length is 14 residues. CDR3 in amino acids: CASSWTGSLYGYTF. In DNA form, the CDR3 reads TGCGCCAGCAGCTGGACAGGATCGCTCTATGGCTACACCTTC.

The chain joins TRBV24-1 to TRBJ1-1; D remains ambiguous. The CDR3 sequence is 12 residues long. Germline V lookup: CDR1 KGHDR, CDR2 SFDVKD. V lost 4 bases and J lost 7, with 9 bases in between. The CDR3 is CATSDSFNEAFF. The CDR3 DNA is TGTGCCACCAGTGACTCGTTTAATGAAGCTTTCTTT.

This clone was seen at least ten times. The chain recombines TRBV6-9 with TRBJ1-3, with D perhaps matching TRBD1 (6 bases). Deletions cut 6 bases from V and 0 bases from J, with 9 bases between. The CDR3 consists of 14 residues. Germline loops: CDR1 MNHGY, CDR2 SVAAGI. CDR3 nucleotides: TGTGCCAGCAGAGGACAGCTCTCTGGAAACACCATATATTTT. Translated: CASRGQLSGNTIYF.

V usage is TRBV29-1 and J usage is TRBJ2-7; perhaps TRBD1 as D (5 bases). Looked up from germline, CDR1 is SQVTM and CDR2 is ANQGSEA. Trimming cost V 6 bases and J 2 bases, with 14 bases left between them. The CDR3 has 13 amino acids. The CDR3 region has the DNA TGCAGCGTCGAGACAGAGACAACCTACGAGCAGTACTTC. Protein product: CSVETETTYEQYF.

The rearrangement joins TRBV28 to TRBJ1-2; D call uncertain. The CDR3 is 12 residues long. V lost 7 bases to trimming and J lost 5 bases, with 11 bases between them. Per the germline V gene, CDR1 is MDHEN and CDR2 is SYDVKM. CDR3 sequence: CASNLEAYGYTF. The CDR3 region has the DNA TGTGCCAGCAACCTTGAAGCGTATGGCTACACCTTC.

This rearrangement joins TRBV7-6 to TRBJ2-7, with D perhaps matching TRBD2 (5 bases). The CDR3 totals 14 residues. With 5 bases removed from V and 6 bases from J, the gap between germline ends came to 17 bases. The germline gives CDR1 SGHVS, CDR2 FNYEAQ. Here the CDR3 DNA reads TGTGCCAGCAGCCAATCTAGGGAGTCCGGCGAGCAGTACTTC. Encoded protein: CASSQSRESGEQYF.

This clone was counted once. The CDR3 region is CASTRGHLGGQPQHF. For the CDR3, the DNA is TGTGCCAGTACCAGGGGACACCTCGGCGGTCAGCCCCAGCATTTT. This chain joins TRBV19 and TRBJ1-5, with a weak D call TRBD1 (6 bases). Germline CDR1 is LNHDA and CDR2 is SQIVND (reference sequence). This CDR3 is built from 15 residues. V dropped 7 bases and J dropped 6 bases, with 19 bases sitting between them.

The V gene is TRBV7-9, the J gene TRBJ1-1; 7 nucleotides agree with TRBD1. Unmatched junction bases numbered 7, after V lost 6 bases and J lost 3 bases. CDR3 length equals 14 residues. CDR1 is SEHNR and CDR2 is FQNEAQ in the germline V gene (reference sequence). The CDR3 here is CASREGTDYTEAFF. CDR3 sequence (DNA): TGTGCCAGCAGGGAAGGGACAGATTACACTGAAGCTTTCTTT.

The chain employs TRBV2 and TRBJ2-6, with a possible D match to TRBD2 (6 bases). The V end was cut by 1 base, the J end by 4 bases, with 8 bases between. There are 15 residues in the CDR3. Germline CDR1 and CDR2: SNHLY and FYNNEI. The CDR3 DNA sequence: TGTGCCAGCAGTGAAGGGAGGGCGGGGGCCAACGTCCTGACTTTC. The encoded protein is CASSEGRAGANVLTF.

This rearrangement joins TRBV6-5 to TRBJ1-4; D is unclear. The CDR3 runs 15 residues. V gave up 6 bases and J gave up 8 bases, with 19 bases separating them. The V gene's germline CDR1 is MNHEY and CDR2 SVGAGI. CDR3 DNA: TGTGCCAGCAGATTAAGAGGTTTTGGTGAGGAAAAACTGTTTTTT. Its protein is CASRLRGFGEEKLFF.